The TCR beta chain described here comes from a study of T cells in Graves' hyperthyroidism and ophthalmopathy. CDR1 is SNHLY and CDR2 is FYNNEI in the germline V gene. With V trimmed by 4 bases and J by 9 bases, 9 bases remained unmatched. The CDR3 length is 15 residues. The sample holds many counts of this clonotype. Authors of the study amplified TCR beta CDR3 regions from RNA transcripts. First-round RT-PCR of the TCR CDR3 relied on the HTBI primer set. From the multiplex PCR reads, TCRdb called clonotypes with MiXCR, one entry per CDR3 protein. The table includes hundreds of thousands of distinct CDR3 sequences, 16% detected once.

Sequencing was performed on blood. The source of this sequence is a woman aged 18-30 years with Graves' hyperthyroidism. The chain links TRBV2 to TRBJ2-1, with TRBD2 matching over 10 bases. DNA for the CDR3: TGTGCCAGCAGTGGGCTAGCGGGAGTGAGGGGTGAGCAGTTCTTC. It translates to CASSGLAGVRGEQFF. Full variable domain (outside the CDR3, taken from reference TRBV2 and TRBJ2-1): EPEVTQTPSHQVTQMGQEVILRCVPISNHLYFYWYRQILGQKVEFLVSFYNNEISEKSEIFDDQFSVERPDGSNFTLKIRSTKLEDSAMYFCASSGLAGVRGEQFFGPGTRLTVL.